Given below is one T cell receptor (beta chain) in context. The target antigen is unknown. This sample was taken from a study of OX40 agonist ivuxolimab in advanced cancers. Study at large: Ivuxolimab doses were 0.01, 0.1, 0.3, 1.5, 3 or 10 mg/kg every 2 weeks. From about 23 to 85 years was the age range, with a mean of around 60 years, and roughly 80% were male.

V was cut by 1 base and J by 5 bases, with 7 bases left in between. Per the germline V gene, CDR1 is SGHVS and CDR2 is FQNEAQ. This CDR3 spans 13 amino acids. The study, taken as a whole, reports: On average, CD8+ T cells showed a greater number of expanded clones than CD4+.

Only in-frame clones appear in the TCRdb table, and some are missing; sequencing was by immunoSEQ multiplex PCR. The sample shows some 80,000 clones, about 89% of them seen only once. The sequencing here drew on CD4+ or CD8+ T cells sorted from blood, taken in a trial of the OX40 agonist ivuxolimab. This receptor was obtained from an adult with an advanced solid tumor such as melanoma, head and neck, liver or kidney cancer. V is TRBV7-8 and J is TRBJ2-3; D might be TRBD2 (5 bases). As DNA, the CDR3 is TGTGCCAGCAGCTTAGGGGCGGGAGATACGCAGTATTTT. Encoded protein: CASSLGAGDTQYF.